A selection of T cell receptor beta chains follows, all from one sample in a study of blood T cell repertoires in COVID-19. Generated by immunoSEQ multiplex PCR, the TCRdb table keeps only in-frame clones and is missing some. The data show hundreds of thousands of clones, 70% to 90% seen once. Material for sequencing was peripheral blood. All receptors derive from a human donor in a cohort sampled during active COVID-19. The CDR3 runs from the conserved cysteine through the conserved F or W. Fields, in order: J gene, clone size, V gene, D gene, CDR3 DNA, CDR3 protein. D genes are given only for firm matches. A row's size may be missing; if present it is once, few, many or a size class.

TRBJ2-6 - TRBV6-2/TRBV6-3 TRBD2 TGTGCCAGCAGTTTAGCGGGGGGATCGGGGGCCAACGTCCTGACTTTC CASSLAGGSGANVLTF
TRBJ2-7 once TRBV3-1/TRBV3-2 - TGTGCCAGCAGCCAAGACTGGCGGGTATCCTACGAGCAGTACTTC CASSQDWRVSYEQYF
TRBJ1-1 - TRBV6-5 - TGTGCCAGCACCCACAGGGTGACGGGGACTGAAGCTTTCTTT CASTHRVTGTEAFF
TRBJ1-1 - TRBV11-2 TRBD1 TGTGCCAGCAGCTCGGGACAGGGGTTAGAAGCTTTCTTT CASSSGQGLEAFF
TRBJ1-2 - TRBV7-6 - TGTGCCAGCAGCCCCGTGAAACTGAGGATAGGTAGTAACTATGGCTACACCTTC CASSPVKLRIGSNYGYTF
TRBJ1-4 - TRBV6-5 TRBD1 TGTGCCAGCAGTCCCCAGGGACAGGGTAATGAAAAACTGTTTTTT CASSPQGQGNEKLFF
TRBJ1-5 - TRBV2 TRBD1 TGTGCCACCCGGGACAGGGGGTTCAATCAGCCCCAGCATTTT CATRDRGFNQPQHF
TRBJ1-1 once TRBV15 - TGTGCCACCAGCAGAGATCTCACAGGGATGAACACTGAAGCTTTCTTT CATSRDLTGMNTEAFF
TRBJ2-2 once TRBV19 - TGTGCCAGTAGCCAACGCGGCCTGAACACCGGGGAGCTGTTTTTT CASSQRGLNTGELFF
TRBJ2-2 - TRBV7-8 TRBD2 TGTGCCAGCAGCCCCGGGACTAGCGGGAGCTCGAACACCGGGGAGCTGTTTTTT CASSPGTSGSSNTGELFF
TRBJ2-1 - TRBV6-6 TRBD2 TGTGCCAGCAGTCTACGCGGTGGGGTAGCGGGGCCTAGGGATGAGCAGTTCTTC CASSLRGGVAGPRDEQFF
TRBJ1-2 - TRBV10-3 TRBD1 TGTGCCATCAGTGCCCAACAGGGGAAGGACTATGGCTACACCTTC CAISAQQGKDYGYTF
TRBJ1-5 once TRBV27 - TGTGCCAGCAGTCGTCTTGCGGGAAATCAGCCCCAGCATTTT CASSRLAGNQPQHF
TRBJ2-1 - TRBV12-3/TRBV12-4 - TGTGCCAGCACCGGGATCAACAATGAGCAGTTCTTC CASTGINNEQFF
TRBJ2-7 - TRBV6-5 - TGTGCCAGCAGTCTCCGGTCGAGCTCCTACGAGCAGTACTTC CASSLRSSSYEQYF
TRBJ1-1 once TRBV2 - TGTGCCAGCAGGCCACAGGGTTTAAACACTGAAGCTTTCTTT CASRPQGLNTEAFF
TRBJ2-3 - TRBV6-5 TRBD2 TGTGCCAGCAGAAATCGGGGGGGCCGGACAGATACGCAGTATTTT CASRNRGGRTDTQYF
TRBJ1-4 few TRBV18 TRBD1 TGTGCCAGCTCACCGGGACAGAATGAAAAACTGTTTTTT CASSPGQNEKLFF
TRBJ2-3 - TRBV7-3 TRBD2 TGTGCCAGCAGCCCATATGGGCGGGGGGCAGGAGATACGCAGTATTTT CASSPYGRGAGDTQYF
TRBJ2-4 - TRBV9 TRBD1 TGTGCCAGCAGCCAGACAGGGACCAAAAACATTCAGTACTTC CASSQTGTKNIQYF
TRBJ2-2 - TRBV24-1 TRBD2 TGTGCCACCAGTGACACAACGAAACCTACTAGCGGGGGGCCCGTCGGGGAGCTGTTTTTT CATSDTTKPTSGGPVGELFF
TRBJ1-1 - TRBV6-5 TRBD1 TGTGCCAGCAGAGACAGGGGGCTTAGGTCTGAAGCTTTCTTT CASRDRGLRSEAFF
TRBJ1-4 - TRBV29-1 - TGCAGCGCACCATCCCCCCAGGGGGAAAAACTGTTTTTT CSAPSPQGEKLFF
TRBJ2-2 - TRBV7-2 TRBD2 TGTGCCAGCAGCTTAAGCGGGGGGACCACCGGGGAGCTGTTTTTT CASSLSGGTTGELFF
TRBJ2-1 few TRBV29-1 TRBD1 TGCAGCTTCCGGACAGGGGGTTTCGGGGAGCAGTTCTTC CSFRTGGFGEQFF
TRBJ2-2 - TRBV7-3 - TGTGCCAGCGGACCTCAGGGGTACGGGGAGCTGTTTTTT CASGPQGYGELFF
TRBJ1-2 - TRBV2 TRBD1 TGTGCCAGCCGACAGGGACCTAACTATGGCTACACCTTC CASRQGPNYGYTF
TRBJ2-1 - TRBV7-8 - TGTGCCAGCAGCCTAACGAGGGTTGAGCAGTTCTTC CASSLTRVEQFF
TRBJ2-3 - TRBV7-6 TRBD2 TGTGCCAGCAGCGGGAGCGGGGCGAGCACAGATACGCAGTATTTT CASSGSGASTDTQYF
TRBJ2-1 - TRBV5-4 TRBD1 TGTGCCAGCAGCCGTCCCGGGACAGGGGATGAGCAGTTCTTC CASSRPGTGDEQFF
TRBJ2-7 - TRBV9 - TGTGCCAGCAGCGTATCGAACCGCGCCTACGAGCAGTACTTC CASSVSNRAYEQYF
TRBJ1-3 - TRBV2 - TGTGCCAGCAGTGGGGGCGCGAGTGACGGAAACACCATATATTTT CASSGGASDGNTIYF
TRBJ2-7 few TRBV5-1 - TGCGCCAGCAGCCCGAATCCTACTAGCCCGTACGAGCAGTACTTC CASSPNPTSPYEQYF
TRBJ1-5 - TRBV6-5 - TGTGCCAGCAGTTCCCGGACGGGGATAGATCAGCCCCAGCATTTT CASSSRTGIDQPQHF
TRBJ1-3 - TRBV24-1 TRBD1 TGTGCCTCCCAGGCAGGGGGCATCTCTGGAAACACCATATATTTT CASQAGGISGNTIYF
TRBJ1-4 few TRBV30 - TGTGCCTGGAGTGTACCAGGGGCGGATGAAAAACTGTTTTTT CAWSVPGADEKLFF
TRBJ2-2 - TRBV4-1 TRBD2 TGCGCCAGCAGCCAAGTCGGGACTAGCGGGGGAGGAACCGGGGAGCTGTTTTTT CASSQVGTSGGGTGELFF
TRBJ1-6 - TRBV11-2 - TGTGCCAGCAGCCCGCAGGGTATGAATTCACCCCTCCACTTT CASSPQGMNSPLHF
TRBJ2-7 - TRBV6-1 TRBD1 TGTGCCAGCAGTGAAGGAAGGATCCCCCGGGACAGGACTTACTTC CASSEGRIPRDRTYF
TRBJ1-1 - TRBV2 TRBD1 TGTGCCAGCAGCGGACAGGGGGACGCTTTCTTT CASSGQGDAFF
TRBJ2-1 - TRBV2 - TGTGCCAGCAGTGATTCCCAGGGAAGCTCCTACAATGAGCAGTTCTTC CASSDSQGSSYNEQFF
TRBJ2-6 many TRBV6-6 TRBD1 TGTGCCAGCAGTTTGGGACAGGGTTCTGGGGCCAACGTCCTGACTTTC CASSLGQGSGANVLTF
TRBJ1-1 once TRBV5-1 - TGCGCCAGCAGCGCCCAGGGAACTGAAGCTTTCTTT CASSAQGTEAFF
TRBJ1-5 - TRBV12-3/TRBV12-4 - TGTGCCAGCAGCTCCGGGAATCAGCCCCAGCATTTT CASSSGNQPQHF
TRBJ2-7 - TRBV6-5 - TGTGCCGCCGGGGGGCTCTCCTACGAGCAGTACTTC CAAGGLSYEQYF
TRBJ1-1 few TRBV25-1 - TGTGCCAGCAGTGACACCGCAGGGGCGGTGGGCACTGAAGCTTTCTTT CASSDTAGAVGTEAFF
TRBJ2-5 - TRBV5-1 - TGCGCCAGCAGCTTGAGTCGGGGAAACCAAGAGACCCAGTACTTC CASSLSRGNQETQYF
TRBJ1-2 - TRBV15 - TGTGCCACCAGCAGAGATCTAAATCAGGGGTTGTATGGCTACACCTTC CATSRDLNQGLYGYTF
TRBJ1-3 - TRBV15 - TGTGCCACCAGCAGATGGCAGGGATCTGGAAACACCATATATTTT CATSRWQGSGNTIYF
TRBJ2-3 - TRBV5-4 TRBD2 TGTGCCAGCAGCCCTGGACTAGCGGGATCAACAGATACGCAGTATTTT CASSPGLAGSTDTQYF
TRBJ1-2 once TRBV6-5 - TGTGCCAGCATTGGAGGCGGCGGCTACACCTTC CASIGGGGYTF
TRBJ1-4 - TRBV28 TRBD1 TGTGCCAGCAGCATACTGTCCAGGGGGACATCACCAATGAGGATGATGTTTTTT CASSILSRGTSPMRMMFF
TRBJ2-2 - TRBV5-4 TRBD1 TGTGCCAGCAGCTTACCGGACAGGCAAGACCGAGAGCTGTTTTTT CASSLPDRQDRELFF
TRBJ2-1 - TRBV9 TRBD2 TGTGCCAGCAGCGTAGGAGCCAGCGGGGGGCCCCTTCATGAGCAGTTCTTC CASSVGASGGPLHEQFF